Following are 7 T cell receptor beta chains from one sample sequenced in a study of blood T cell repertoires in COVID-19. TCRdb keeps only in-frame clones here, not all; method: immunoSEQ multiplex PCR. Of fewer than 150,000 clones in the sample, about nine tenths were seen once. Specimen: peripheral blood. The receptor set was obtained from a woman older than 75 with acute or convalescent COVID-19.

The chain employs TRBV6-2 or TRBV6-3 and TRBJ2-7; 7 nucleotides match TRBD1. Germline CDR1 and CDR2: MNHEY and SVGEGT. The V gene end was trimmed by 4 bases and the J gene end by 2 bases; junction bases not matched to a gene: 8. The CDR3 spans 15 residues. Here the CDR3 reads CASSSLGQTTYEQYF. CDR3 nucleotides: TGTGCCAGCAGTTCCCTGGGACAGACAACCTACGAGCAGTACTTC.

This clone showed up just once. The chain is built from TRBV5-6 and TRBJ1-1, with D unclear. The CDR3 extends over 18 amino acids. Trimming removed 4 bases from V and 0 bases from J, with 22 bases in between. Germline CDR1 reads SGHDT; CDR2 reads YYEEEE. The CDR3 DNA reads as TGTGCCAGCAGCCCGGTAGCCCCAAAATCTTACATGAACACTGAAGCTTTCTTT. Translation: CASSPVAPKSYMNTEAFF.

The V and J genes are TRBV12-3 or TRBV12-4 and TRBJ2-7; 7 nucleotides line up with TRBD2. The CDR3 contains 13 residues. J was trimmed by 3 bases and V by 5 bases; bases with no gene match: 4. The CDR3 nucleotides read TGTGCCAGCAGTCATACTAGCGTCTACGAGCAGTACTTC. Encoded protein: CASSHTSVYEQYF.

This rearrangement joins TRBV15 to TRBJ1-3, with 9 bases identical to TRBD1. Per the germline V gene, CDR1 is LNHNV and CDR2 is YYDKDF (reference sequence). With V trimmed by 0 bases and J by 5 bases, 11 bases remained unmatched. This CDR3 has 18 residues. The CDR3 sequence is CATSRDYGGQGYRNTIYF. CDR3 bases: TGTGCCACCAGCAGAGATTATGGGGGACAGGGTTACCGAAACACCATATATTTT.

J is TRBJ1-2 and V is TRBV29-1; maybe TRBD1 (6 bases). CDR1 is SQVTM, CDR2 ANQGSEA, per germline. The CDR3 has 15 amino acids. Trimming stripped 5 bases from V and 3 bases from J, with 19 bases between. CDR3 loop: CSVQTLRGGDYGYTF. In DNA form, the CDR3 reads TGCAGCGTTCAAACGCTCAGGGGCGGCGACTATGGCTACACCTTC.

The gene calls are TRBV30 and TRBJ1-1; D gene uncertain. The CDR3 consists of 13 residues. Trimming shortened V by 2 bases and J by 2 bases, and 9 bases separated the two germline ends. Germline V gene lookup returns CDR1 GTSNPN and CDR2 SVGIG (reference sequence). The CDR3 spells CAWSKQSNTEAFF. The CDR3 nucleotides are TGTGCCTGGAGTAAACAGTCAAACACTGAAGCTTTCTTT.

The CDR3 sequence: CASSLGSAGGHNEQFF. The CDR3 DNA is TGTGCCAGCAGCTTAGGTTCAGCGGGGGGGCACAATGAGCAGTTCTTC. The J gene is TRBJ2-1, the V gene TRBV11-3; TRBD2 aligns across 10 bases. In germline, CDR1 is SGHNT, CDR2 YENEEA. The CDR3 sequence is 16 residues long. V lost 1 base, J lost 5 bases, and 5 bases stayed unmatched.